Listed below are T cell receptor beta chains from one sample, sequenced in a study of blood T cell repertoires in COVID-19. Profiling relied on immunoSEQ multiplex PCR, and the TCRdb table lists in-frame clones only, not all of them. There are approximately 210,000 clones in the sample; around 95% occur only once, and roughly 0.76% lies in the top ten. The sample consisted of peripheral blood. These receptors originate from a man aged 30 to 45 with COVID-19, enrolled during active disease. Both conserved end residues are part of each CDR3. The D gene is left open where the match is weak. A clone size is listed for some rows: how often the clone was seen (once, few, many), or a class if it is expanded.

abundance	v_gene	d_gene	j_gene	CDR3aa	CDR3nt
once	TRBV7-9	.	TRBJ2-7	CASSKNRESYEQYF	TGTGCCAGCAGCAAAAACAGGGAATCCTACGAGCAGTACTTC
.	TRBV6-4	TRBD1	TRBJ1-1	CASSDSQYTGVGTEAFF	TGTGCCAGCAGTGATTCGCAATATACAGGGGTGGGGACTGAAGCTTTCTTT
.	TRBV4-2	.	TRBJ1-1	CASSQEVGHRAGASTEAFF	TGTGCCAGCAGCCAAGAGGTAGGACACCGGGCAGGGGCGAGTACTGAAGCTTTCTTT
.	TRBV5-1	.	TRBJ2-4	CASSLDTLTLYF	TGCGCCAGCAGCTTGGACACCCTGACTCTGTACTTC
once	TRBV6-6	TRBD1	TRBJ1-4	CASSPRTGSPTNEKLFF	TGTGCCAGCAGTCCCCGGACAGGATCCCCAACTAATGAAAAACTGTTTTTT
.	TRBV3-1/TRBV3-2	TRBD2	TRBJ2-7	CASSYTSGRPYEQYF	TGTGCCAGCAGTTACACTAGCGGCCGGCCCTACGAGCAGTACTTC
.	TRBV9	TRBD2	TRBJ2-4	CASSPTPGLAGGLAKNIQYF	TGTGCCAGCAGCCCCACCCCGGGACTAGCGGGGGGGTTAGCCAAAAACATTCAGTACTTC
.	TRBV7-9	TRBD1	TRBJ1-1	CASSSNDGQGTEAFF	TGTGCCAGCAGCTCAAACGACGGACAGGGGACTGAAGCTTTCTTT
.	TRBV10-3	TRBD1	TRBJ1-6	CAIRTGEDNSPLHF	TGTGCCATCAGAACAGGGGAAGATAATTCACCCCTCCACTTT
.	TRBV9	TRBD2	TRBJ2-5	CASSGGAVQETQYF	TGTGCCAGCTCCGGGGGGGCCGTTCAAGAGACCCAGTACTTC
.	TRBV7-9	TRBD1	TRBJ1-2	CASSLTGGAGNGYTF	TGTGCCAGCAGCTTGACAGGGGGCGCGGGGAATGGCTACACCTTC
.	TRBV15	.	TRBJ1-2	CATSREPGRGSGYTF	TGTGCCACCAGCAGAGAGCCTGGGAGGGGAAGCGGCTACACCTTC
.	TRBV10-3	.	TRBJ1-5	CASKQGWDQPQHF	TGTGCCAGCAAACAGGGTTGGGATCAGCCCCAGCATTTT
.	TRBV4-1	TRBD1	TRBJ1-2	CASSQPLQGAGYGYTF	TGCGCCAGCAGCCAACCCCTACAGGGGGCTGGGTATGGCTACACCTTC
.	TRBV6-5	.	TRBJ1-2	CASLDSSNYGYTF	TGTGCCAGCCTGGACAGTAGTAACTATGGCTACACCTTC
.	TRBV7-3	.	TRBJ2-5	CASSPLGARETQYF	TGTGCCAGCAGCCCACTGGGGGCTCGGGAGACCCAGTACTTC
.	TRBV3-1/TRBV3-2	TRBD1	TRBJ1-2	CASSQVRGQSYGYTF	TGTGCCAGCAGCCAAGTTAGGGGGCAGTCCTATGGCTACACCTTC
.	TRBV7-3	.	TRBJ2-3	CASASPDTDTQYF	TGTGCCAGCGCCAGTCCCGACACAGATACGCAGTATTTT
.	TRBV16	.	TRBJ1-4	CASSQSPQGLKLFF	TGTGCCAGCAGCCAATCCCCCCAGGGCTTGAAGCTGTTTTTT
.	TRBV12-3/TRBV12-4	TRBD1	TRBJ1-2	CASRPTGVYGYTF	TGTGCCAGCAGGCCGACAGGGGTCTATGGCTACACCTTC
once	TRBV6-2/TRBV6-3	.	TRBJ1-2	CASSYKGDYGYTF	TGTGCCAGCAGTTACAAGGGGGACTATGGCTACACCTTC
few	TRBV7-2	TRBD1	TRBJ1-6	CASSLRTGGSGSPLHF	TGTGCCAGCAGCTTGCGGACAGGGGGCTCGGGTTCACCCCTCCACTTT
.	TRBV6-1	.	TRBJ1-4	CASSEQSGRINEKLFF	TGTGCCAGCAGTGAACAGTCGGGGAGAATCAATGAAAAACTGTTTTTT
once	TRBV12-3/TRBV12-4	.	TRBJ2-1	CASSQGSYNEQFF	TGTGCCAGCAGTCAGGGATCCTACAATGAGCAGTTCTTC
.	TRBV19	.	TRBJ2-1	CASRIQGIVYNEQFF	TGTGCCAGTAGGATACAGGGAATCGTTTACAATGAGCAGTTCTTC
.	TRBV9	.	TRBJ2-3	CASSVSTAGERDTQYF	TGTGCCAGCAGCGTGTCAACGGCCGGAGAGCGCGATACGCAGTATTTT
.	TRBV3-1/TRBV3-2	TRBD1	TRBJ2-5	CASSQNPGQGDQETQYF	TGTGCCAGCAGCCAAAACCCCGGACAGGGGGACCAAGAGACCCAGTACTTC
.	TRBV9	TRBD1	TRBJ1-2	CASSVRTGGYTF	TGTGCCAGCAGCGTAAGGACAGGAGGCTACACCTTC
.	TRBV3-1/TRBV3-2	.	TRBJ1-1	CASSQSDRLNTEAFF	TGTGCCAGCAGCCAATCCGACAGATTGAACACTGAAGCTTTCTTT
.	TRBV7-6	.	TRBJ2-1	CASSVKRGGPTEQFF	TGTGCCAGCAGCGTTAAACGCGGGGGCCCCACCGAGCAGTTCTTC
.	TRBV6-5	.	TRBJ1-5	CASSYSADSNQPQHF	TGTGCCAGCAGTTACTCGGCCGATAGCAATCAGCCCCAGCATTTT
.	TRBV7-2	.	TRBJ1-2	CASSPEPVGYTF	TGTGCCAGCAGCCCGGAGCCGGTGGGCTACACCTTC
.	TRBV6-5	TRBD1	TRBJ1-2	CASRRTGTGYGYTF	TGTGCCAGCAGACGTACCGGGACAGGCTATGGCTACACCTTC
.	TRBV27	.	TRBJ1-5	CASNEGGRAGTQPQHF	TGTGCCAGCAACGAGGGAGGGAGGGCCGGTACTCAGCCCCAGCATTTT
once	TRBV4-2	TRBD2	TRBJ2-5	CASSHGWTSGGADQETQYF	TGTGCCAGCAGCCACGGGTGGACTAGCGGGGGGGCAGACCAAGAGACCCAGTACTTC
.	TRBV5-4	.	TRBJ2-3	CASSRPGGTDTQYF	TGTGCCAGCAGCCGTCCCGGGGGCACAGATACGCAGTATTTT
.	TRBV23-1	TRBD2	TRBJ2-3	CASSQCFPVPPCRTRTIDTQYF	TGCGCCAGCAGTCAATGTTTCCCTGTCCCTCCTTGCCGGACTAGAACGATCGATACGCAGTATTTT
.	TRBV11-2	TRBD1	TRBJ2-3	CASSSRTGGADTQYF	TGTGCCAGCAGCTCACGGACAGGGGGCGCAGATACGCAGTATTTT
.	TRBV24-1	.	TRBJ2-3	CATSDSRGAFADTQYF	TGTGCCACCAGTGATTCACGGGGGGCTTTCGCAGATACGCAGTATTTT
.	TRBV27	TRBD1	TRBJ2-7	CASSLSSGQGFYEQYF	TGTGCCAGCAGTTTATCATCGGGACAGGGCTTCTACGAGCAGTACTTC
once	TRBV4-1	.	TRBJ2-3	CASSQGGGRLITTSTDTQYF	TGCGCCAGCAGCCAAGGGGGCGGACGGCTCATAACTACTAGCACAGATACGCAGTATTTT